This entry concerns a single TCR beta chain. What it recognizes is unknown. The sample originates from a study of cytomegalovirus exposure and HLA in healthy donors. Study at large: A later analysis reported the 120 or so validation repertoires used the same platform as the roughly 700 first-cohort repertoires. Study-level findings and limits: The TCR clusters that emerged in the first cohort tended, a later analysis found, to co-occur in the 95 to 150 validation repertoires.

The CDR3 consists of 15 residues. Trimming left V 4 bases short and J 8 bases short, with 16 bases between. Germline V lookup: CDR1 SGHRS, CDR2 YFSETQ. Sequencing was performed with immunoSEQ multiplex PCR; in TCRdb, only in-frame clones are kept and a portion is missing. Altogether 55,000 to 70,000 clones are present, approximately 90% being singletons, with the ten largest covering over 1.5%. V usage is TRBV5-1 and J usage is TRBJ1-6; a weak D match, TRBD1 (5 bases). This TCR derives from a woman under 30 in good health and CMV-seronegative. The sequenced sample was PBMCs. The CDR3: CASSVQPGGDSPLHF. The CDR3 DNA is TGCGCCAGCAGCGTACAACCCGGAGGGGATTCACCCCTCCACTTT.